This is a list of T cell receptor beta chains from one sample in a study of T cell changes during pregnancy in multiple sclerosis. Sequencing used immunoSEQ multiplex PCR; TCRdb keeps in-frame clones, though not all of them. This table holds roughly 39,000 clones, over 75% found once. Sequenced material: CD4+ T cells from peripheral blood mononuclear cells, taken in the first trimester of pregnancy. These receptors were taken from a female donor in good health, enrolled as a control in a pregnancy study. Both conserved end residues are part of each CDR3. The D gene is left open where the match is weak. Expanded clones get a size class; other rows say once, few or many, or leave the size out.

clone_size d_call j_call v_call cdr3_aa cdr3_nt
once TRBD2 TRBJ2-3 TRBV27 CASSLSLAGGTDTQYF TGTGCCAGCAGTTTATCCCTAGCGGGGGGAACAGATACGCAGTATTTT
NA NA TRBJ1-2 TRBV5-8 CASSFASGYGYTF TGTGCCAGCAGCTTCGCCTCAGGCTATGGCTACACCTTC
NA NA TRBJ1-5 TRBV5-6 CASSLVRGQPQHF TGTGCCAGCAGCTTGGTTCGAGGGCAGCCCCAGCATTTT
NA NA TRBJ1-5 TRBV19 CASSIEGRWSNQPQHF TGTGCCAGTAGTATAGAAGGGAGGTGGAGCAATCAGCCCCAGCATTTT
NA NA TRBJ1-5 TRBV6-4 CASKTSGRDNQPQHF TGTGCCAGCAAAACTTCGGGAAGGGACAATCAGCCCCAGCATTTT
once NA TRBJ2-6 TRBV5-1 CASSLWQGRSGANVLTF TGCGCCAGCAGCTTGTGGCAGGGGCGATCCGGGGCCAACGTCCTGACTTTC
NA NA TRBJ2-7 TRBV5-1 CASSLVAGMQGYEQYF TGCGCCAGCAGCTTGGTGGCAGGGATGCAAGGCTACGAGCAGTACTTC
NA TRBD1 TRBJ2-2 TRBV6-5 CASNRKGATGELFF TGTGCCAGCAACCGCAAGGGGGCCACCGGGGAGCTGTTTTTT
NA TRBD1 TRBJ1-5 TRBV7-2 CASSPSGTGQLNQPQHF TGTGCCAGCAGCCCAAGCGGAACGGGACAGCTCAATCAGCCCCAGCATTTT
NA TRBD2 TRBJ2-2 TRBV7-2 CASTGGAAGELFF TGTGCCAGCACCGGGGGGGCGGCCGGGGAGCTGTTTTTT
NA NA TRBJ2-5 TRBV27 CASSLGIRDYETQYF TGTGCCAGCAGTTTGGGGATCAGGGATTACGAGACCCAGTACTTC
once TRBD1 TRBJ2-6 TRBV7-8 CASSLRQGAPGANVLTF TGTGCCAGCAGCTTACGCCAGGGGGCGCCTGGGGCCAACGTCCTGACTTTC
NA TRBD1 TRBJ2-5 TRBV11-2 CASRAGTGGETQYF TGTGCCAGCAGAGCCGGGACAGGCGGGGAGACCCAGTACTTC
once TRBD1 TRBJ1-3 TRBV7-6 CASSPGTGNGNTIYF TGTGCCAGCAGCCCAGGGACAGGGAACGGAAACACCATATATTTT
NA NA TRBJ1-6 TRBV5-5 CASSFSREGNSPLHF TGTGCCAGCAGCTTCTCCAGGGAAGGCAATTCACCCCTCCACTTT
NA NA TRBJ2-5 TRBV5-6 CASSLTGTVLQETQYF TGTGCCAGCAGCCTGACAGGCACCGTACTTCAAGAGACCCAGTACTTC
NA NA TRBJ1-2 TRBV30 CAWSVRDYYGYTF TGTGCCTGGAGTGTAAGGGACTACTATGGCTACACCTTC
NA TRBD1 TRBJ2-2 TRBV7-2 CASRGQGDTGELFF TGTGCCAGCAGGGGACAGGGGGACACCGGGGAGCTGTTTTTT
NA NA TRBJ1-2 TRBV19 CASSNRQTDGYTF TGTGCCAGTAGTAACCGACAGACGGATGGCTACACCTTC
NA TRBD1 TRBJ2-7 TRBV19 CASSNNRGRGYEQYF TGTGCCAGTAGTAATAACAGGGGGCGCGGTTACGAGCAGTACTTC
NA TRBD1 TRBJ1-2 TRBV6-5 CASRPDRGVYGYTF TGTGCCAGCAGGCCGGACAGGGGCGTCTATGGCTACACCTTC
few TRBD2 TRBJ2-2 TRBV27 CASSLRPSGAGELFF TGTGCCAGCAGTTTACGGCCTAGCGGTGCCGGGGAGCTGTTTTTT
once NA TRBJ1-2 TRBV7-9 CASSDSRDYGYTF TGTGCCAGCAGCGACTCGAGGGACTATGGCTACACCTTC
once TRBD1 TRBJ2-3 TRBV28 CASSLAGTGRSDTQYF TGTGCCAGCAGTTTAGCCGGGACAGGGAGGTCAGATACGCAGTATTTT
NA NA TRBJ2-7 TRBV9 CASSSGQTYEQYF TGTGCCAGCAGCTCAGGACAGACCTACGAGCAGTACTTC
NA TRBD1 TRBJ2-3 TRBV11-2 CASSLVGQGTDTQYF TGTGCCAGCAGCTTAGTGGGACAGGGCACAGATACGCAGTATTTT
NA TRBD1 TRBJ1-5 TRBV2 CATSQQGAFNQPQHF TGTGCCACCTCCCAACAGGGGGCTTTTAATCAGCCCCAGCATTTT
NA NA TRBJ1-3 TRBV2 CASSTLGLQMNTIYF TGTGCCAGCAGTACTCTAGGACTTCAGATGAACACCATATATTTT
once NA TRBJ1-5 TRBV2 CASERTGGNQPQHF TGTGCCAGCGAAAGAACAGGTGGCAATCAGCCCCAGCATTTT
NA NA TRBJ1-1 TRBV15 CATSRDTITEAFF TGTGCCACCAGCAGAGATACTATTACCGAGGCTTTCTTT
once TRBD2 TRBJ2-7 TRBV10-3 CAIAAGGVTYEQYF TGTGCCATCGCGGCGGGGGGTGTGACCTACGAGCAGTACTTC
NA NA TRBJ2-6 TRBV4-3 CASSPLARAYSGANVLTF TGCGCCAGCAGCCCCTTAGCGAGGGCGTATTCTGGGGCCAACGTCCTGACTTTC
NA NA TRBJ1-4 TRBV4-2 CASSQDGADRNEKLFF TGTGCCAGCAGCCAAGATGGGGCGGACCGTAATGAAAAACTGTTTTTT
NA NA TRBJ2-3 TRBV19 CASSMWRSSTDTQYF TGTGCCAGTAGTATGTGGCGGAGTAGCACAGATACGCAGTATTTT
NA TRBD2 TRBJ2-3 TRBV7-2 CASSLAWTSGNTDTQYF TGTGCCAGCAGCTTAGCATGGACTAGCGGCAACACAGATACGCAGTATTTT
NA TRBD2 TRBJ2-2 TRBV4-2 CASSQGLAGGPSNTGELFF TGTGCCAGCAGCCAAGGACTAGCGGGGGGCCCCTCGAACACCGGGGAGCTGTTTTTT
NA NA TRBJ1-2 TRBV9 CASSVGELGYTF TGTGCCAGCAGCGTAGGTGAGCTAGGCTACACCTTC
NA NA TRBJ1-5 TRBV7-2 CASSLGLPQEGPQHF TGTGCCAGCAGCTTAGGTTTACCCCAAGAGGGGCCCCAGCATTTT
NA NA TRBJ1-4 TRBV7-2 CASSLSGLLFF TGTGCCAGCAGCCTATCGGGACTGCTGTTTTTT
once NA TRBJ2-5 TRBV23-1 CASSRRRGPYGETQYF TGCGCCAGCAGCCGCCGAAGAGGCCCATATGGAGAGACCCAGTACTTC
NA NA TRBJ1-1 TRBV9 CASSVGSSRGITEAFF TGTGCCAGCAGCGTAGGATCCTCCAGGGGCATCACTGAAGCTTTCTTT
NA TRBD1 TRBJ1-4 TRBV6-5 CASSSGQGGGKLFF TGTGCCAGCAGTTCCGGACAGGGGGGAGGAAAACTGTTTTTT
NA TRBD1 TRBJ2-5 TRBV19 CASSISAQGAQETQYF TGTGCCAGTAGTATATCAGCCCAGGGGGCACAAGAGACCCAGTACTTC
NA TRBD2 TRBJ2-1 TRBV10-3 CAIKGLAGYNEQFF TGTGCCATCAAGGGACTAGCGGGGTACAATGAGCAGTTCTTC
NA NA TRBJ2-2 TRBV15 CATSTPRAGELFF TGTGCCACCAGCACCCCCCGGGCCGGGGAGCTGTTTTTT